This entry features one T cell receptor beta chain sequence. This clonotype was counted at least ten times. Its antigen target is currently unknown. Base qualities are not provided; no much larger clone lies one nucleotide away. This sample is part of a study of Graves' ophthalmopathy and Graves' hyperthyroidism (dated by TCRdb to 2017 to 2018). About the study as a whole: Peripheral blood was collected at initial diagnosis, prior to any treatment. An independent validation cohort comprised around 20 hyperthyroidism patients and 15 to 17 patients who later progressed from hyperthyroidism to ophthalmopathy. After sampling, hyperthyroidism patients received methimazole starting at 30 mg daily, and ophthalmopathy patients received high-dose intravenous methylprednisolone. In several hyperthyroidism patients, the T-cell repertoires found in thyroid tissue were compared with those found in blood. In total, some 130 blood samples were TCR-sequenced: fewer than 50 ophthalmopathy, some 75 hyperthyroidism and approximately 17 hyperthyroidism-to-ophthalmopathy patients. The approximately 100 discovery patients were divided at random into training and test sets in a 7:3 ratio. TCR beta repertoire signatures were used to distinguish Graves' ophthalmopathy from Graves' hyperthyroidism and to predict progression to ophthalmopathy. To explore V-J signatures distinguishing ophthalmopathy from hyperthyroidism, a discovery set of 100 patients (around 44 ophthalmopathy, roughly 55 stable hyperthyroidism) was enrolled. The paper's findings and limits, for the study overall: Sample size was not predetermined statistically, and investigators were not blinded to group allocation. In validation, the model predicted ophthalmopathy progression with 70.59% sensitivity and around 72% specificity; roughly eleven predicted patients were CT-confirmed with GO in a median of 6.5 months. In cross-validation, the 13-signature model distinguished ophthalmopathy from stable hyperthyroidism with around 90% sensitivity and approximately 81% specificity, while in the test set the corresponding values were about 79% and 69%. Among expanded thyroid clonotypes with frequency above 0.001, most also showed up in blood, which suggests that blood repertoires may reflect the thyroid immune response.

Hyperthyroidism was defined as stable when no progression to ophthalmopathy occurred within 18 months of follow-up. Hyperthyroidism patients were newly diagnosed, were aged 18 to 65 years, and had a disease duration under 2 months. Anyone with other autoimmune diseases, uncontrolled infections, pregnancy or lactation was excluded from the study. Diagnosis relied on clinical symptoms, serum thyroxine, TRAb, thyroid ultrasound and orbital computed tomography. Using Ficoll-Paque density gradient centrifugation, PBMCs were isolated from less than 13 ml of fresh peripheral blood. Total RNA was extracted with Trizol reagent and quality-checked on an Agilent 2100 Bioanalyzer. The CDR3 starts with the cysteine, ends with the phenylalanine, and has 12 residues. The CDR3 DNA has 36 bases and is translated from base 1. CDR1 and CDR2, looked up from the germline V gene, are SQVTM and ANQGSEA. Trimming accounts for 6 bases at V and 7 bases at J, while the number of junction bases matched to no gene is 7.

For repertoire sequencing, the TCR beta CDR3 regions were amplified from RNA transcripts. A first-round RT-PCR used HTBI primers with the Qiagen OneStep RT-PCR kit, followed by a second-round multiplex PCR, size selection and purification. Sequencing of the libraries was carried out on an Illumina HiSeq2000 in paired-end mode with 100 bp reads. The published analysis was carried out like this. Reads were processed with SOAPnuke, discarding reads with adapters, uncalled bases, mean Phred below 15, or no exact constant-primer or identifier match. COPE v1.2.5 was used to merge the high-quality paired reads. Each unique nucleotide sequence was treated as a clonotype, and MiTCR v1.1 was used to align the clonotypes to the IMGT TRB V, D and J references. Analysis was restricted to V-J combinations with a frequency above 0.0001, which covered just over 98% of repertoires. A TCR clonal expansion and chaos score per V-J combination was defined as the ratio of F50 clonal expansion to chaos observed in the TCRdist matrix. Welch's t-statistics and random forest were used to reduce features to about a dozen V-J combinations, which were fed into a naive Bayes classifier. The similarity between thyroid and blood repertoires was quantified using the Morisita-Horn index. TCRdb reprocessed the public reads (quality trimming at Q25 with fastp, clone calling with MiXCR) and kept in-frame beta chains. Each CDR3 protein appears once, grouped with its most common genes and DNA. The V and J calls and clone size come from TCRdb's table, not from the authors' own analysis. This sample is represented by hundreds of thousands of distinct CDR3 sequences; less than 20% of them were singletons. The ten largest account for 5.5% to 8% of the sample.

The clonotype originates from a woman aged 18 to 35 with stable Graves' hyperthyroidism. Donor details come from another sample of the same person, matched by shared clones. Sequences were obtained from peripheral blood. The chain is made from TRBV29-1 and TRBJ2-7; 9 of the junction bases match TRBD1. The nucleotide sequence reads as follows: TGCAGCGTCGGACAGGGGCCCGGGGAGCAGTACTTC. Translated, it gives CSVGQGPGEQYF.